The clone carrying this T cell receptor (beta chain) was counted only a few times. Its target is not known. TCRbeta library construction was performed incorporating unique molecular identifiers. One entry per CDR3 protein, called by TCRdb with MiXCR from the PCR reads. This sample has fewer than 250,000 distinct CDR3 sequences, with roughly 15% found just once. Germline assignment: CDR1 SGHTA and CDR2 FQGNSA. Trimming removed 6 bases at V and 6 bases at J, with 15 bases between. The CDR3 is 14 residues long. This specimen belongs to a study of T-cell reconstitution after alpha-beta-depleted transplantation in children. The study, taken as a whole, reports: Once a year had passed after transplant, T-cell counts and diversity came mostly from newly produced T cells. Several patients had high TCRbeta diversity at day 60; it came from surviving recipient T cells and thymic progenitors. Reported findings indicate that, about two months after transplant, alpha-beta T cells came from several hundred expanded clones, which were derived from non-depleted graft cells.

The TCR sequence derives from a male patient aged 2 to 10 who had a stem cell transplant for acute lymphoblastic leukemia, so the T cells may come from the graft donor. The V and J genes are TRBV7-2 and TRBJ2-1, with D perhaps matching TRBD1 or TRBD2 (5 bases each). The source material was PBMCs, mostly from graft donor cells, sampled 360 days after TCRalphabeta/CD19-depleted stem cell transplant. This CDR3 is CASRPSGLVNEQFF. In DNA, the CDR3 is TGTGCCAGCAGACCTTCGGGGCTTGTCAATGAGCAGTTCTTC.